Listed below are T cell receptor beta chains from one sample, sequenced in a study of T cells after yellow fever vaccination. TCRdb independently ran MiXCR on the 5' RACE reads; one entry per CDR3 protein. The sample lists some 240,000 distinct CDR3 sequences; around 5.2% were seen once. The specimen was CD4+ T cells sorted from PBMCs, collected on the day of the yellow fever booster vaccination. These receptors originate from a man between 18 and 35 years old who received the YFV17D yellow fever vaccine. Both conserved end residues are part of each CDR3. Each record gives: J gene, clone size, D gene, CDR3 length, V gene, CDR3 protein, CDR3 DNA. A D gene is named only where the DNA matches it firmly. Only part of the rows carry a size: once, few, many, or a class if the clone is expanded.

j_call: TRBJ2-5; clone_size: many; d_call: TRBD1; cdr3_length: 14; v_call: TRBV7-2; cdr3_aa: CASSRTGQRETQYF; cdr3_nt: TGTGCCAGCAGCCGGACAGGGCAGAGGGAGACCCAGTACTTC
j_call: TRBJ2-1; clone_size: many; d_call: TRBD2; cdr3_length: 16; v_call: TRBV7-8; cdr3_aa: CASSFPAGGIYNEQFF; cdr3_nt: TGTGCCAGCAGCTTTCCAGCGGGGGGAATCTACAATGAGCAGTTCTTC
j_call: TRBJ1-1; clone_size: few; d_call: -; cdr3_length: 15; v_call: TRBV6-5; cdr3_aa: CASSYSGQLNTEAFF; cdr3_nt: TGTGCCAGCAGTTACTCAGGACAGCTGAACACTGAAGCTTTCTTT
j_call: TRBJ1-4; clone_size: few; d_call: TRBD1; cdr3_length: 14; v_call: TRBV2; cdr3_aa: CASSVNRGSEKLFF; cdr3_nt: TGTGCCAGCAGTGTGAACAGGGGAAGTGAAAAACTGTTTTTT
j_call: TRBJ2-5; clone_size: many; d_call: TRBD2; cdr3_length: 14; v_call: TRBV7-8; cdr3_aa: CASSFGLAGETQYF; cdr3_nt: TGTGCCAGCAGCTTTGGACTAGCAGGGGAGACCCAGTACTTC
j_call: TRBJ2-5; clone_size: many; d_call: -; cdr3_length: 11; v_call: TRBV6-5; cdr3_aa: CASSSGGTQYF; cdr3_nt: TGTGCCAGCAGTTCCGGCGGGACCCAGTACTTC
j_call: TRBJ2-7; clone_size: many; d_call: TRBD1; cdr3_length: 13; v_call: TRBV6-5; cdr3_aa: CASRPGQGYEQYF; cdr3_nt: TGTGCCAGCAGGCCCGGACAGGGTTACGAGCAGTACTTC
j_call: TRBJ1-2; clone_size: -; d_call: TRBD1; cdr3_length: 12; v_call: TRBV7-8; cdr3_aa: CASSPQGPNYTF; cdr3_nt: TGTGCCAGCAGCCCACAGGGGCCCAACTACACCTTC
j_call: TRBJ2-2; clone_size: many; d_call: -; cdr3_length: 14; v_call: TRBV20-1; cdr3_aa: CSAPGGLHTGELFF; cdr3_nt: TGCAGTGCCCCAGGGGGACTGCACACCGGGGAGCTGTTTTTT
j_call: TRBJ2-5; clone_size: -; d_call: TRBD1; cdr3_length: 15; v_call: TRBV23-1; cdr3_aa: CASSHWTGEDETQYF; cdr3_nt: TGCGCCAGCAGCCACTGGACAGGGGAGGACGAGACCCAGTACTTC
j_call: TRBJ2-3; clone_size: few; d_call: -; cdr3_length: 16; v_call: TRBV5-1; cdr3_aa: CASSLAPLGSTDTQYF; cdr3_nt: TGCGCCAGCAGCTTGGCCCCTCTAGGGAGCACAGATACGCAGTATTTT
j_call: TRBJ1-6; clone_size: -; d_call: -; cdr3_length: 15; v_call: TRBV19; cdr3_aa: CASSIDGLNLSPLHF; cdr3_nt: TGTGCCAGTAGTATAGATGGACTAAACTTATCACCCCTCCACTTT
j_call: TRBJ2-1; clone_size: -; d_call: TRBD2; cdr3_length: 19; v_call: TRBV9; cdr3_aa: CASSVLAGARTNSYNEQFF; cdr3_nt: TGTGCCAGCAGCGTATTAGCGGGAGCTAGAACAAACTCCTACAATGAGCAGTTCTTC
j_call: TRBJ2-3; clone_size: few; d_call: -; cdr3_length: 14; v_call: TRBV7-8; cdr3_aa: CASSLGGGHGTQYF; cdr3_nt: TGTGCCAGCAGCTTAGGGGGGGGCCACGGGACGCAGTATTTT